Below, one TCR beta chain is given with its context. The record originates from a study of T cells in Graves' hyperthyroidism and ophthalmopathy. Diagnosis relied on clinical symptoms, serum thyroxine and TRAb, thyroid ultrasound and orbital computed tomography. Regions amplified from RNA transcripts were the TCR beta CDR3 regions. A set of HTBI primers served as the primers for a first-round RT-PCR of the TCR CDR3. TCRdb re-called the multiplex PCR reads through MiXCR, storing one row per CDR3 protein. The sample includes about 95,000 distinct CDR3 sequences, roughly 40% of them seen just once. The trim removed 2 bases at V and 7 bases at J, leaving 12 bases unmatched. Germline CDR1 is DFQATT and CDR2 is SNEGSKA (reference sequence). The CDR3 has 16 amino acids.

This TCR came from a woman in her twenties or thirties with Graves' hyperthyroidism. The sample consisted of peripheral blood or thyroid tissue (not recorded which). The rearrangement uses TRBV20-1 and TRBJ2-2; 8 bases are a match to TRBD2. CDR3 in amino acids: CSARPLLAEAGGELFF. As DNA, the CDR3 is TGCAGTGCTAGACCTCTACTAGCGGAAGCGGGCGGGGAGCTGTTTTTT.